Listed here are 12 T cell receptor beta chains from one sample, sequenced in a study of T cell responses to AZD1222 COVID-19 vaccine. Repertoires were generated with immunoSEQ multiplex PCR, while TCRdb's copy carries only in-frame clones and drops some. Of about 140,000 clones in the sample, roughly 87% are singletons; the top ten hold approximately 6.2%. The sample was peripheral blood, taken 28 days after the second AZD1222 dose. These receptors were taken from an adult who received the AZD1222 COVID-19 vaccine.

The CDR3 nucleotides read TGCGCCAGCAGCCAAGATAGGGGAGGGGCCATTGGAAACACCATATATTTT. This codes for CASSQDRGGAIGNTIYF. The rearrangement uses TRBV4-3 and TRBJ1-3; TRBD1 is a possible D gene (5 bases). The V and J ends lost 0 bases and 3 bases respectively, with 15 bases between them. Germline CDR1 and CDR2: LGHNA and YSLEER. The CDR3 runs to 17 residues.

This chain uses TRBV6-2 or TRBV6-3 with TRBJ1-6; TRBD1 aligns across 9 bases. Trimming removed 2 bases from V and 9 bases from J; junction bases left unmatched: 2. Germline CDR1 reads MNHEY; CDR2 reads SVGEGT. This CDR3 comprises 14 residues. The CDR3 nucleotides are TGTGCCAGCAGTTACCGGGACAGGGCTTCACCCCTCCACTTT. As protein: CASSYRDRASPLHF.

This chain uses TRBV10-3 with TRBJ2-1; 10 bases map to TRBD2. V lost 8 bases and J lost 6; bases outside the gene matches: 7. CDR1 ENHRY and CDR2 SYGVKD come from the germline V gene. There are 14 residues in the CDR3. CDR3 DNA: TGTGCCATCGGGTCTAGCGGGAGCCCCAATGAGCAGTTCTTC. Translating it yields CAIGSSGSPNEQFF.

CDR3 sequence: CAISEQGDYGYTF. As DNA, the CDR3 is TGTGCCATCAGTGAACAGGGGGACTATGGCTACACCTTC. The chain uses TRBV10-3 and TRBJ1-2; 8 positions agree with TRBD1. Germline assignment: CDR1 ENHRY and CDR2 SYGVKD. V gave up 3 bases and J gave up 3 bases; unmatched junction bases: 0. The CDR3 consists of 13 residues.

V and J are TRBV29-1 and TRBJ2-2, with D perhaps being TRBD1 or TRBD2 (5 bases each). The V gene's germline CDR1 is SQVTM and CDR2 ANQGSEA. The length of the CDR3 is 14 residues. V shed 7 bases and J shed 0 bases, with 12 bases lying between them. The CDR3 DNA follows: TGCAGCGGGTCGGGACCGACGAACACCGGGGAGCTGTTTTTT. Translation gives CSGSGPTNTGELFF.

The chain couples TRBV2 to TRBJ2-5; D is undetermined. The CDR3 spans 11 residues. V lost 4 bases to trimming and J lost 5 bases, with 5 bases between them. The germline V gene has CDR1 SNHLY and CDR2 FYNNEI. The CDR3 protein is CASSGAETQYF. Here the CDR3 DNA reads TGTGCCAGCAGTGGAGCCGAGACCCAGTACTTC.

This chain uses TRBV11-2 with TRBJ1-4; unclear D gene. The ends were cut back, 1 base at V and 8 bases at J, with 14 bases in the middle. The CDR3 has 15 residues. Germline CDR1 SGHAT, CDR2 FQNNGV. The CDR3 spells CASSLVLGANEKLFF. The CDR3 DNA reads TGTGCCAGCAGCTTAGTACTGGGCGCAAACGAAAAACTGTTTTTT.

J is TRBJ2-7 and V is TRBV25-1; TRBD1 agrees at 9 bases. Looked up from germline, CDR1 is MGHDK and CDR2 is SYGVNS. The CDR3 loop spans 16 amino acids. After removal of 3 bases from V and 2 bases from J, the junction contained 8 bases not matched to a gene. CDR3 nucleotide sequence: TGTGCCAGCAGTGATCCCGGGGGACAGGGCCCCTACGAGCAGTACTTC. It encodes CASSDPGGQGPYEQYF.

J is TRBJ2-7 and V is TRBV6-2 or TRBV6-3; 13 bases are shared with TRBD2. Losses at the gene ends were 5 bases for V and 3 bases for J; bases not matched to a gene: 7. Germline V lookup: CDR1 MNHEY, CDR2 SVGEGT. The CDR3 consists of 16 residues. The CDR3 DNA reads TGTGCCAGCAGTAAGAAACTAGCGGGAGGGGTCTACGAGCAGTACTTC. Residues: CASSKKLAGGVYEQYF.

For this clone: The sample contains more than one DNA sequence encoding this CDR3. The chain links TRBV5-1 to TRBJ2-7, with D perhaps TRBD2 (6 bases). Germline CDR1 is SGHRS and CDR2 is YFSETQ. V lost 2 bases and J lost 0, with 9 bases in between. The CDR3 is 14 residues long. The CDR3 nucleotides read TGCGCCAGCAGCTTAGGAGGGAGCTCCTACGAGCAGTACTTC. Its translation is CASSLGGSSYEQYF.

The chain links TRBV5-1 to TRBJ1-2; possible D gene TRBD1, 6 bases. The V gene's germline CDR1 is SGHRS and CDR2 YFSETQ. The CDR3 covers 16 residues. V was cut by 0 bases and J by 4 bases, with 16 bases left in between. The CDR3 is CASSLGLQTGSYGYTF. The DNA for the CDR3 is TGCGCCAGCAGCTTGGGACTTCAGACAGGTTCCTATGGCTACACCTTC.

The chain uses TRBV6-1 and TRBJ2-2; D is unresolved. The germline V gene encodes CDR1 MNHNS and CDR2 SASEGT. This CDR3 is built from 14 residues. V was trimmed by 3 bases and J by 7 bases, leaving 12 bases between them. CDR3 DNA sequence: TGTGCCAGCAGTGAGGTTTTAGCCGGCGGGGAGCTGTTTTTT. As protein: CASSEVLAGGELFF.